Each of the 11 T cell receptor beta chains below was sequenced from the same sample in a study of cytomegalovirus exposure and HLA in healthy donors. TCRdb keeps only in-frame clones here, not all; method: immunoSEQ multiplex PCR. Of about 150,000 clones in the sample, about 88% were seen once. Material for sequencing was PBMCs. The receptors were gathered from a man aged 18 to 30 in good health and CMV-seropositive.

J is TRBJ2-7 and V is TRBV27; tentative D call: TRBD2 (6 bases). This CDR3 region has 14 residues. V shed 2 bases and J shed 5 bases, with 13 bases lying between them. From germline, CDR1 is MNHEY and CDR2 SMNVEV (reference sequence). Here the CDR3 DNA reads TGTGCCAGCAGTTTACGCGGGAAGGTCCACGAGCAGTACTTC. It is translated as CASSLRGKVHEQYF.

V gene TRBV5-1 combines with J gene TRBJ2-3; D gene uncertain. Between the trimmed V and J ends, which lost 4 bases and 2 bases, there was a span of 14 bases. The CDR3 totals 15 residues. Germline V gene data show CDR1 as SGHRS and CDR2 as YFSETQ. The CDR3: CASSVLPSTTDTQYF. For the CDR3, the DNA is TGCGCCAGCAGCGTACTACCCTCTACCACAGATACGCAGTATTTT.

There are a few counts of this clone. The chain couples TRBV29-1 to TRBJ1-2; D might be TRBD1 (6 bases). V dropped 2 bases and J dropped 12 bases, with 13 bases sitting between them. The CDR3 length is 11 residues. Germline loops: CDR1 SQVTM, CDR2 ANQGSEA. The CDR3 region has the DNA TGCAGCGTTGAAATCGGGGGGCGGGACACCTTC. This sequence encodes CSVEIGGRDTF.

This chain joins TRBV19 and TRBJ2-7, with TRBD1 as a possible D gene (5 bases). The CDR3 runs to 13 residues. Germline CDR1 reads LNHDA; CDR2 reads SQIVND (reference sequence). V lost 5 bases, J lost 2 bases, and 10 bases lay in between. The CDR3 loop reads CASSFQGPYEQYF. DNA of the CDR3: TGTGCCAGTAGTTTCCAGGGCCCCTACGAGCAGTACTTC.

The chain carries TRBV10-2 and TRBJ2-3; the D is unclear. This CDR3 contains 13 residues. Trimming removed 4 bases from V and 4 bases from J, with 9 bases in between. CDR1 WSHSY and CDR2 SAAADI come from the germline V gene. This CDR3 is CASSGFAADTQYF. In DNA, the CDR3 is TGCGCCAGCAGTGGTTTCGCAGCAGATACGCAGTATTTT.

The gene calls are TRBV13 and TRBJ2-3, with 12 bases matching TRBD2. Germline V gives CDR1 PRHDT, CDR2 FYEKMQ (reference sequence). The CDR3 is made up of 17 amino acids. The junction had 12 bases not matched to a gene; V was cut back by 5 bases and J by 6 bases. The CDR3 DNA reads TGTGCCAGCAGCCACTTCGGACTAGCGGGATTCTCCGATACGCAGTATTTT. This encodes CASSHFGLAGFSDTQYF.

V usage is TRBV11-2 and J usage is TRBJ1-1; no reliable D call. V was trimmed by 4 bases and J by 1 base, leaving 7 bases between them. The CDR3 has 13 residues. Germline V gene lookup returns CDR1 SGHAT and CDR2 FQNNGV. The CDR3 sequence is CASSSPQNTEAFF. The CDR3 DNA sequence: TGTGCCAGCAGCTCCCCCCAGAACACTGAAGCTTTCTTT.

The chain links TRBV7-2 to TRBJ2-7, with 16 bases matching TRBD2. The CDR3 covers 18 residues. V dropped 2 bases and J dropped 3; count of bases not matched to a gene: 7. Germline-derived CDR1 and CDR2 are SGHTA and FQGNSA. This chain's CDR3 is CASSLSGTSGGASYEQYF. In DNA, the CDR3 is TGTGCCAGCAGCTTAAGTGGGACTAGCGGGGGGGCTAGCTACGAGCAGTACTTC. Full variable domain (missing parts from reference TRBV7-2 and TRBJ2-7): GAGVSQSPSNKVTEKGKDVELRCDPISGHTALYWYRQSLGQGLEFLIYFQGNSAPDKSGLPSDRFSAERTGGSVSTLTIQRTQQEDSAVYLCASSLSGTSGGASYEQYFGPGTRLTVT.

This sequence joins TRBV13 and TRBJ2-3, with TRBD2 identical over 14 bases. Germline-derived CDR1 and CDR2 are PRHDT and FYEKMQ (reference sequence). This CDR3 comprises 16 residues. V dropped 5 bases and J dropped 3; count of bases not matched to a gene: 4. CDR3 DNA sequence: TGTGCCAGCAGCCCCGGACTAGCGGGGGGAACAGATACGCAGTATTTT. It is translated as CASSPGLAGGTDTQYF.

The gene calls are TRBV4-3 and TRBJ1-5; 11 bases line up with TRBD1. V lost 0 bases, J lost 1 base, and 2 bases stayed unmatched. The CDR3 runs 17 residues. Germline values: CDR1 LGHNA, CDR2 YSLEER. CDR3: CASSQERDRGSNQPQHF. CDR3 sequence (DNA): TGCGCCAGCAGCCAAGAACGGGACAGGGGGAGCAATCAGCCCCAGCATTTT.

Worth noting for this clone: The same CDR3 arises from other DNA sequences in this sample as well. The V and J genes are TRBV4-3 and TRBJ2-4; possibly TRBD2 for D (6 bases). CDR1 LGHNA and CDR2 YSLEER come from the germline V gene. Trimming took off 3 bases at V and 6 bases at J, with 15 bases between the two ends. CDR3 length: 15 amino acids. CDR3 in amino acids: CASSQGSGDGNIQYF. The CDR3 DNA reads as TGCGCCAGCAGCCAGGGGTCGGGAGATGGAAACATTCAGTACTTC.